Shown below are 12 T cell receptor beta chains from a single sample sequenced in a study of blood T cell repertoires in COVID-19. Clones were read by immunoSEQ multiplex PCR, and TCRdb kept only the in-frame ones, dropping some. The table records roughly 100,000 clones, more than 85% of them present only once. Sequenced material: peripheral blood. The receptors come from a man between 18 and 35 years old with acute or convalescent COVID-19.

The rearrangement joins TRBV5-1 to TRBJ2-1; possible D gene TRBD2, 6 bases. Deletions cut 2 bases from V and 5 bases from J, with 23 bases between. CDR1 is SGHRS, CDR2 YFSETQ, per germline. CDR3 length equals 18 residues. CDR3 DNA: TGCGCCAGCAGCTTCAATGCTAACCAGGGAGGACTTCACAATGAGCAGTTCTTC. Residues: CASSFNANQGGLHNEQFF.

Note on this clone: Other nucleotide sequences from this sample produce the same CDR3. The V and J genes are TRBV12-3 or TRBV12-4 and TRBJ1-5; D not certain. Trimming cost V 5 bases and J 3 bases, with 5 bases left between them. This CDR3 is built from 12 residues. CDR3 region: CASSLYNQPQHF. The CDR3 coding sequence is TGTGCCAGCAGTCTATACAATCAGCCCCAGCATTTT.

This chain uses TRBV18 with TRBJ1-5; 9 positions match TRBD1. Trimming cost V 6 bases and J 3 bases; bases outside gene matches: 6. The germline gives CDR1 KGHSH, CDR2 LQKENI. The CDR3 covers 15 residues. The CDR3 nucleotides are TGTGCCAGCTCTCCCGGACAGGGGCACAATCAGCCCCAGCATTTT. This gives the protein CASSPGQGHNQPQHF.

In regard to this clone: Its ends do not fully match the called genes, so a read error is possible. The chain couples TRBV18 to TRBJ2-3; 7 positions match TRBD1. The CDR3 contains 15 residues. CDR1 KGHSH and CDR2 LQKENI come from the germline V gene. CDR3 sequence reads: CASSPPGQSTDTQYF. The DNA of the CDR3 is TGTGCCAGCTCCCCACCGGGACAGAGCACAGATACGCAGTATTTT.

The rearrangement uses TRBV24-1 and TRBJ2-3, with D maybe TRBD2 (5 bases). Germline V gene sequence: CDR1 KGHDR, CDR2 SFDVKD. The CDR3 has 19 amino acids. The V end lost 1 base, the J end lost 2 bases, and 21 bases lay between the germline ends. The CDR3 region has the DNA TGTGCCACCAGTGATTTCAGGCAGGAGGTAAGCCAACCCACAGATACGCAGTATTTT. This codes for CATSDFRQEVSQPTDTQYF.

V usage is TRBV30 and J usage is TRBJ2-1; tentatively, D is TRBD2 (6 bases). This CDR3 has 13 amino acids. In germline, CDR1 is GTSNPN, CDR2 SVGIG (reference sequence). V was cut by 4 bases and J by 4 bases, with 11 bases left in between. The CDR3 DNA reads TGTGCCTGGACGGGCGGACTATACAATGAGCAGTTCTTC. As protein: CAWTGGLYNEQFF.

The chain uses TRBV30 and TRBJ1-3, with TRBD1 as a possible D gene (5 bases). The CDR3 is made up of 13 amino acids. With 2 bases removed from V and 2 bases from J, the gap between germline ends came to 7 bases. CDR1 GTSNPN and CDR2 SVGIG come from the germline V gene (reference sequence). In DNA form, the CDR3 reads TGTGCCTGGAGTAAGGGGCCTGGAAACACCATATATTTT. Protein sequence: CAWSKGPGNTIYF.

The CDR3 sequence: CASSPQGIENTIYF. CDR3 nucleotide sequence: TGTGCCAGCAGCCCACAGGGGATTGAAAACACCATATATTTT. This rearrangement joins TRBV3-1 (or the pseudogene TRBV3-2) to TRBJ1-3; 7 bases match TRBD1. In germline, CDR1 is LGHDT, CDR2 YNNKEL (reference sequence). Trimming took 4 bases from V and 6 from J; bases not matched to a gene: 6. The CDR3 totals 14 residues.

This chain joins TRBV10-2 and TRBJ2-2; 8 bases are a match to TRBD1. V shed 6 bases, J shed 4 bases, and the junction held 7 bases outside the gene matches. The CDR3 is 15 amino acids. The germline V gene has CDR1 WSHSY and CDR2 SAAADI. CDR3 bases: TGCGCCAGCAGATATGACAGGGGCAGCACCGGGGAGCTGTTTTTT. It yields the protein CASRYDRGSTGELFF.

CDR3 protein: CASSQTEENGYTF. The CDR3 DNA reads TGTGCCAGCAGCCAGACGGAGGAAAATGGCTACACCTTC. The V gene is TRBV6-2 or TRBV6-3, the J gene TRBJ1-2; no clear D gene. Per germline, CDR1 MNHEY and CDR2 SVGEGT. V gave up 6 bases and J gave up 6 bases, with 14 bases separating them. This CDR3 spans 13 amino acids.

The CDR3 region has the DNA TGTGCCAGCAGTTACAACCCGGGGAAACTGTTTTTT. It codes for CASSYNPGKLFF. The chain employs TRBV6-2 or TRBV6-3 and TRBJ1-4; D remains unclear. V lost 2 bases, J lost 11 bases, and 9 bases lay in between. Germline-derived CDR1 and CDR2 are MNHEY and SVGEGT. CDR3 size: 12 residues.

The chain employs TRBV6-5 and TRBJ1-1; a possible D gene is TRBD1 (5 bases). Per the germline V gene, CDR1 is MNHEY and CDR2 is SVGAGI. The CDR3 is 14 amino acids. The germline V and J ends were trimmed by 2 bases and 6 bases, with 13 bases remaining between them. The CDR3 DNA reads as TGTGCCAGCAGTTACAGGGGCGCAGGGTCTGAAGCTTTCTTT. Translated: CASSYRGAGSEAFF.